This T cell receptor beta chain was sequenced for a study of response to subunit inactivated influenza vaccine. Germline assignment: CDR1 MNHEY and CDR2 SVGEGT. The CDR3 is 16 residues long. J was trimmed by 0 bases and V by 4 bases; bases with no gene match: 6. TCRdb reprocessed the RT-PCR reads with MiXCR, giving one entry per CDR3 protein. Among 500,000 to 650,000 distinct CDR3 sequences listed, 7.6% were seen once. Study results and caveats: It was suggested by the authors that few new T cells are recruited by each seasonal influenza vaccination.

On this clonotype itself: What it recognizes is unknown.

The specimen was PBMCs from blood, collected roughly 24 months after vaccination. This TCR was sampled from a man aged 45 to 75 who received an inactivated influenza vaccine. The chain joins TRBV6-2 or TRBV6-3 to TRBJ2-4, with TRBD1 matching 7 bases. Written as DNA, the CDR3 is TGTGCCAGCAGTTTCCCCACAGGGGTAGCCAAAAACATTCAGTACTTC. It yields the protein CASSFPTGVAKNIQYF.